One and the same sample provided the 26 T cell receptor beta chains below, sequenced in a study of cytomegalovirus exposure and HLA in healthy donors (dated by TCRdb to the late 2010s). Libraries were made using the immunoSEQ multiplex PCR assay. TCRdb provides this immuneACCESS table in a form limited to in-frame rearrangements. Some clones are lacking; in checked studies, under half of them reflect an unresolved V gene, and why the rest are absent is not known. For this sample the table gives about 110,000 clones, of which roughly 88% were detected only once. The biggest ten clones account for roughly 3% of the sample. The sample consisted of PBMCs. Receptors were obtained from a young woman in good health and CMV-seronegative.

This chain links TRBV6-5 with TRBJ1-6, with TRBD1 matching 8 bases. This CDR3 is 15 amino acids long. The ends lost 6 bases at V and 8 bases at J; junction bases unmatched: 9. CDR1 and CDR2 (germline): MNHEY, SVGAGI. The CDR3 loop is CASSQGRGRDSPLHF. CDR3 DNA sequence: TGTGCCAGCAGCCAGGGCAGGGGGCGGGATTCACCCCTCCACTTT.

The rearrangement joins TRBV5-6 to TRBJ1-1, with D possibly matching TRBD1 (5 bases). The CDR3 contains 14 residues. The V gene's germline CDR1 is SGHDT and CDR2 YYEEEE. V lost 2 bases to trimming and J lost 5 bases, with 13 bases between them. This CDR3 is CASSLGASGTEAFF. CDR3 nucleotide sequence: TGTGCCAGCAGCTTAGGGGCGAGCGGGACTGAAGCTTTCTTT.

The V and J genes are TRBV6-5 and TRBJ2-3; D call uncertain. The CDR3 length is 15 residues. CDR1 is MNHEY, CDR2 SVGAGI, per germline. Deletions cut 4 bases from V and 5 bases from J, with 16 bases between. The CDR3: CASSFSSERGDTQYF. The DNA for the CDR3 is TGTGCCAGCAGTTTTTCGTCTGAACGAGGAGATACGCAGTATTTT.

This chain connects TRBV11-1 to TRBJ2-7; D not resolved. Germline CDR1 reads SGHAT; CDR2 reads FQDESV (reference sequence). Between the trimmed V and J ends, which lost 0 bases and 3 bases, there was a span of 6 bases. The CDR3 sequence is 13 residues long. The CDR3 here is CASSLASGYEQYF. The CDR3 DNA is TGTGCCAGCAGCTTAGCTTCGGGCTACGAGCAGTACTTC.

CDR3 bases: TGTGCCAGCAGCTTAGCGCCGGGGATCTCCTACGAGCAGTACTTC. This sequence encodes CASSLAPGISYEQYF. The rearrangement joins TRBV7-8 to TRBJ2-7; D might be TRBD2 (5 bases). Trimming cost V 0 bases and J 0 bases, with 9 bases left between them. The CDR3 totals 15 residues. Germline-derived CDR1 and CDR2 are SGHVS and FQNEAQ. The variable domain in full, completed from reference TRBV7-8 and TRBJ2-7, reads GAGVSQSPRYKVAKRGQDVALRCDPISGHVSLFWYQQALGQGPEFLTYFQNEAQLDKSGLPSDRFFAERPEGSVSTLKIQRTQQEDSAVYLCASSLAPGISYEQYFGPGTRLTVT.

This clone was detected once. This chain links TRBV19 with TRBJ2-3; 7 bases agree with TRBD2. In germline, CDR1 is LNHDA, CDR2 SQIVND (reference sequence). The V gene end was trimmed by 11 bases and the J gene end by 6 bases; junction bases not matched to a gene: 5. This CDR3 spans 11 amino acids. The CDR3 region has the DNA TGTGCCGTCCTCGGGAGGGATACGCAGTATTTT. Encoded protein: CAVLGRDTQYF.

The chain employs TRBV30 and TRBJ1-5; D unresolved. Germline CDR1 GTSNPN, CDR2 SVGIG (reference sequence). The V and J ends lost 1 base and 7 bases respectively, with 11 bases between them. The CDR3 runs to 13 residues. CDR3 protein: CAWSAGTNQPQHF. In DNA, the CDR3 is TGTGCCTGGAGTGCCGGCACTAACCAGCCCCAGCATTTT.

The chain links TRBV7-3 to TRBJ2-3; 7 bases match TRBD2. This CDR3 has 16 amino acids. Germline V CDR1 and CDR2: SGHTA, FQGTGA. The V and J ends lost 1 base and 4 bases, in that order; junction bases with no gene match: 8. CDR3 region: CASSLSSYGGSDTQYF. CDR3 DNA sequence: TGTGCCAGCAGCTTAAGTAGTTACGGGGGGTCAGATACGCAGTATTTT. The full variable domain, with the rest looked up from reference TRBV7-3 and TRBJ2-3, is GAGVSQTPSNKVTEKGKYVELRCDPISGHTALYWYRQSLGQGPEFLIYFQGTGAADDSGLPNDRFFAVRPEGSVSTLKIQRTERGDSAVYLCASSLSSYGGSDTQYFGPGTRLTVL.

The CDR3 loop reads CSATRGGEQYF. CDR3 sequence (DNA): TGCAGTGCAACCCGGGGAGGCGAGCAGTACTTC. This chain uses TRBV20-1 with TRBJ2-7, with D possibly matching TRBD2 (6 bases). V was cut by 6 bases and J by 6 bases, with 12 bases left in between. Per germline, CDR1 DFQATT and CDR2 SNEGSKA (reference sequence). CDR3 length equals 11 residues.

This clone was counted a few times. The chain has TRBV11-2 and TRBJ2-7; D gene unclear. The V gene lost 5 bases and the J gene lost 3 bases, with 17 bases spanning the gap. The V gene's germline CDR1 is SGHAT and CDR2 FQNNGV. The CDR3 loop spans 15 amino acids. The CDR3 region is CASSTSDGTVYEQYF. In DNA form, the CDR3 reads TGTGCCAGCAGCACAAGCGACGGCACTGTCTACGAGCAGTACTTC. The whole variable domain, remainder taken from reference TRBV11-2 and TRBJ2-7, is EAGVAQSPRYKIIEKRQSVAFWCNPISGHATLYWYQQILGQGPKLLIQFQNNGVVDDSQLPKDRFSAERLKGVDSTLKIQPAKLEDSAVYLCASSTSDGTVYEQYFGPGTRLTVT.

V usage is TRBV27 and J usage is TRBJ1-4; the D gene is possibly TRBD1 (5 bases). Trimming shortened V by 5 bases and J by 0 bases, and 22 bases separated the two germline ends. CDR3 length: 19 amino acids. Germline V gene sequence: CDR1 MNHEY, CDR2 SMNVEV (reference sequence). Here the CDR3 reads CASSKWGEREGPTNEKLFF. The CDR3 region has the DNA TGTGCCAGCAGTAAATGGGGGGAACGAGAAGGCCCAACTAATGAAAAACTGTTTTTT.

CDR3 bases: TGTGCCATCAGTACTCCGGGACAGACCTACGAGCAGTACTTC. It specifies CAISTPGQTYEQYF. The chain combines TRBV10-3 with TRBJ2-7, with 7 bases aligning to TRBD1. Germline V gene data show CDR1 as ENHRY and CDR2 as SYGVKD. Losses at the gene ends were 5 bases for V and 2 bases for J; bases not matched to a gene: 6. This CDR3 spans 14 amino acids.

The rearrangement joins TRBV9 to TRBJ1-2; TRBD1 matches at 7 bases. Per the germline V gene, CDR1 is SGDLS and CDR2 is YYNGEE. The V gene end was trimmed by 0 bases and the J gene end by 1 base; junction bases not matched to a gene: 6. The CDR3 is 16 residues long. CDR3: CASSVEVTGDNYGYTF. DNA of the CDR3: TGTGCCAGCAGCGTAGAGGTCACAGGGGATAACTATGGCTACACCTTC.

The chain links TRBV6-1 to TRBJ1-1; a weak D match, TRBD1 (5 bases). Deletions cut 0 bases from V and 4 bases from J, with 6 bases between. CDR3 length: 13 amino acids. CDR1 MNHNS and CDR2 SASEGT come from the germline V gene. The CDR3 protein is CASSEARGTEAFF. The CDR3 bases are TGTGCCAGCAGTGAAGCTAGGGGCACTGAAGCTTTCTTT.

Worth noting for this clone: The germline gene is not matched at one end of the junction; a read error may be the cause. The identical CDR3 is also encoded by other nucleotide sequences in the sample. V gene TRBV28 combines with J gene TRBJ1-2, with TRBD1 matching over 8 bases. Germline V gives CDR1 MDHEN, CDR2 SYDVKM. This CDR3 region has 12 residues. The CDR3 spells CASSTGGYGYTF. As DNA, the CDR3 is TGTGCTAGCAGCACAGGGGGCTATGGCTACACCTTC.

V and J are TRBV30 and TRBJ1-2; D gene uncertain. The germline gives CDR1 GTSNPN, CDR2 SVGIG (reference sequence). The CDR3 is 14 amino acids. V was trimmed by 2 bases and J by 4 bases, leaving 14 bases between them. In DNA, the CDR3 is TGTGCCTGGAGTCGAGGCGGTGTTGGCTATGGCTACACCTTC. The encoded protein is CAWSRGGVGYGYTF.

The gene calls are TRBV20-1 and TRBJ1-4; D gene ambiguous. Germline CDR1 reads DFQATT; CDR2 reads SNEGSKA (reference sequence). The CDR3 spans 11 residues. V lost 5 bases and J 8 bases, leaving 9 bases between the germline ends. The CDR3 DNA reads as TGCAGTGCTGAGGGTACGGAAAAACTGTTTTTT. Translation gives CSAEGTEKLFF.

This clone has just one count. The chain is built from TRBV9 and TRBJ2-2; perhaps TRBD1 as D (6 bases). The V gene's germline CDR1 is SGDLS and CDR2 YYNGEE. The V gene lost 2 bases and the J gene lost 7 bases, with 21 bases spanning the gap. This CDR3 is 17 amino acids long. CDR3 amino acids: CASSVKPGHGEGGELFF. In DNA, the CDR3 is TGTGCCAGCAGCGTCAAACCGGGACACGGAGAAGGCGGGGAGCTGTTTTTT. The complete variable domain, with remaining parts taken from reference TRBV9 and TRBJ2-2, reads DSGVTQTPKHLITATGQRVTLRCSPRSGDLSVYWYQQSLDQGLQFLIQYYNGEERAKGNILERFSAQQFPDLHSELNLSSLELGDSALYFCASSVKPGHGEGGELFFGEGSRLTVL.

The rearrangement links TRBV2 to TRBJ2-7; D is possibly TRBD2 (5 bases). Germline loops: CDR1 SNHLY, CDR2 FYNNEI. This CDR3 contains 14 residues. V was shortened by 1 base and J by 3 bases, with 10 bases between the two germline ends. Here the CDR3 DNA reads TGTGCCAGCAGTGAAGGGGCCCGGGGCTACGAGCAGTACTTC. Protein sequence: CASSEGARGYEQYF.

V gene TRBV7-3 combines with J gene TRBJ2-5; 11 positions match TRBD2. Germline CDR1 and CDR2: SGHTA and FQGTGA. The V gene end was trimmed by 5 bases and the J gene end by 4 bases; junction bases not matched to a gene: 6. The CDR3 runs 15 residues. The CDR3 reads CASSISGGAGETQYF. In nucleotides, the CDR3 is TGTGCCAGCAGCATTAGCGGGGGGGCTGGAGAGACCCAGTACTTC.

V usage is TRBV18 and J usage is TRBJ1-2; D unclear. Trimming pared 3 bases from V and 4 bases from J, leaving 9 bases between. The germline V gene encodes CDR1 KGHSH and CDR2 LQKENI. This CDR3 contains 13 residues. The CDR3 here is CASSPDEGYGYTF. In nucleotides, the CDR3 is TGTGCCAGCTCACCGGATGAGGGCTATGGCTACACCTTC.

In this sample, this clone turned up once. The chain couples TRBV5-6 to TRBJ1-4, with D possibly being TRBD1 (5 bases). V dropped 3 bases and J dropped 8 bases, with 11 bases sitting between them. The CDR3 sequence is 13 residues long. Germline CDR1 reads SGHDT; CDR2 reads YYEEEE. CDR3 nucleotides: TGTGCCAGCAGCTCTCCGGGGGGGGAAAAACTGTTTTTT. It yields the protein CASSSPGGEKLFF.

CDR3 DNA: TGTGCCAGCAGGGAAAGGAGGACAGGGATTGGAAACACCATATATTTT. This gives the protein CASRERRTGIGNTIYF. The V and J genes are TRBV2 and TRBJ1-3, with 8 bases matching TRBD1. The ends lost 6 bases at V and 3 bases at J; junction bases unmatched: 10. CDR1 and CDR2 (germline): SNHLY, FYNNEI. The CDR3 length is 16 residues.

This chain connects TRBV7-6 to TRBJ2-5; 8 bases align to TRBD2. V shed 2 bases, J shed 5 bases, and the junction held 7 bases outside the gene matches. CDR1 is SGHVS, CDR2 FNYEAQ, per germline. This CDR3 region has 15 residues. The CDR3 here is CASSLIGGAWETQYF. CDR3 nucleotides: TGTGCCAGCAGCTTAATCGGGGGGGCCTGGGAGACCCAGTACTTC. Filled out from reference TRBV7-6 and TRBJ2-5, the complete variable domain reads GAGVSQSPRYKVTKRGQDVALRCDPISGHVSLYWYRQALGQGPEFLTYFNYEAQQDKSGLPNDRFSAERPEGSISTLTIQRTEQRDSAMYRCASSLIGGAWETQYFGPGTRLLVL.

The chain has TRBV7-3 and TRBJ2-7, with 7 bases matching TRBD2. Germline CDR1 SGHTA, CDR2 FQGTGA. The CDR3 runs 13 residues. V dropped 5 bases and J dropped 6; count of bases not matched to a gene: 7. DNA for the CDR3: TGTGCCAGCAGCCCCTACTCTAGCGGCGAGCAGTACTTC. This codes for CASSPYSSGEQYF.

V usage is TRBV9 and J usage is TRBJ2-7, with 9 bases matching TRBD2. V lost 4 bases to trimming and J lost 2 bases; unmatched junction nucleotides: 10. Germline V gene data show CDR1 as SGDLS and CDR2 as YYNGEE. The CDR3 sequence is 16 residues long. The CDR3 spells CASSPGVASGAYEQYF. CDR3 sequence (DNA): TGTGCCAGCAGCCCAGGGGTGGCTAGCGGGGCCTACGAGCAGTACTTC.